These 30 T cell receptor beta chains came from one sample sequenced in a study of control samples from healthy donors and cancer patients. Data came from immunoSEQ multiplex PCR; TCRdb stores just in-frame clones and leaves some out. The sample lists about 80,000 clones; 70% to 85% were seen once. Sequenced input: PBMCs. The receptor source for this set is a man aged 60-69 years with head and neck cancer.

The rearrangement joins TRBV3-1 (or the pseudogene TRBV3-2) to TRBJ1-3; D is uncertain. This CDR3 region has 14 residues. V lost 3 bases to trimming and J lost 0 bases, with 6 bases between them. Germline lookup yields CDR1 LGHDT and CDR2 YNNKEL (reference sequence). CDR3 residues: CASSHGSSGNTIYF. The CDR3, as DNA: TGTGCCAGCAGCCACGGGTCCTCTGGAAACACCATATATTTT.

The CDR3 loop reads CASSPWTGASYEQYF. The CDR3, as DNA: TGTGCCAGCAGTCCTTGGACAGGGGCCTCCTACGAGCAGTACTTC. This chain uses TRBV14 with TRBJ2-7; 9 nucleotides agree with TRBD1. CDR3 length equals 15 residues. Trimming removed 6 bases from V and 0 bases from J; junction bases left unmatched: 6. Per the germline V gene, CDR1 is SGHDN and CDR2 is FVKESK.

This chain uses TRBV6-6 with TRBJ1-1; D is uncertain. Looked up from germline, CDR1 is MNHNY and CDR2 is SVGAGI (reference sequence). V lost 4 bases to trimming and J lost 1 base, with 7 bases between them. CDR3 length equals 13 residues. CDR3 loop: CASSLRGNTEAFF. For the CDR3, the DNA is TGTGCCAGCAGTTTGCGAGGGAACACTGAAGCTTTCTTT.

This clone was found once. CDR3 in amino acids: CASSPLGATNEKLFF. The CDR3, as DNA: TGTGCCAGCAGCCCCCTGGGAGCAACTAATGAAAAACTGTTTTTT. This rearrangement joins TRBV28 to TRBJ1-4, with no clear D. Per the germline V gene, CDR1 is MDHEN and CDR2 is SYDVKM. The CDR3 contains 15 residues. With 6 bases removed from V and 0 bases from J, the gap between germline ends came to 11 bases.

In nucleotides, the CDR3 is TGTGCCAGCAGTCCTAGCGGTTTCTACGAGCAGTACTTC. Translating gives CASSPSGFYEQYF. The chain uses TRBV6-5 and TRBJ2-7; TRBD2 matches 7 bases. This CDR3 region has 13 residues. Germline V gene lookup returns CDR1 MNHEY and CDR2 SVGAGI. V dropped 5 bases and J dropped 3; count of bases not matched to a gene: 4.

J is TRBJ2-7 and V is TRBV6-5; the match to TRBD1 covers 8 bases. The CDR3 spans 14 residues. Germline-derived CDR1 and CDR2 are MNHEY and SVGAGI. V was clipped by 6 bases and J by 2 bases; unmatched bases: 6. In nucleotides, the CDR3 is TGTGCCAGCAGGATAGACAGGGGACCCTACGAGCAGTACTTC. It encodes CASRIDRGPYEQYF.

This chain uses TRBV27 with TRBJ1-6, with D perhaps matching TRBD1 (5 bases). CDR1 is MNHEY, CDR2 SMNVEV, per germline (reference sequence). V gave up 6 bases and J gave up 7 bases, with 19 bases separating them. The CDR3 covers 16 residues. CDR3 nucleotide sequence: TGTGCCAGCAGCCCCCTGCAGGGTTCGACGAATTCACCCCTCCACTTT. The encoded protein is CASSPLQGSTNSPLHF.

V gene TRBV5-1 combines with J gene TRBJ1-1; TRBD1 aligns across 9 bases. The germline gives CDR1 SGHRS, CDR2 YFSETQ. The CDR3 contains 14 residues. V shed 4 bases and J 8 bases; nucleotides not matched to a gene: 9. The CDR3 DNA is TGCGCCAGCAGCCGGGACAGGGTTAATTCGGAAGCTTTCTTT. This codes for CASSRDRVNSEAFF.

The V call is TRBV29-1, the J call TRBJ2-7; D might be TRBD2 (6 bases). This CDR3 is 15 amino acids long. Per the germline V gene, CDR1 is SQVTM and CDR2 is ANQGSEA. Trimming cost V 3 bases and J 5 bases, with 20 bases left between them. For the CDR3, the DNA is TGCAGCGTTGACGCGGGACCTAGCCCATTCCACGAGCAGTACTTC. Protein sequence: CSVDAGPSPFHEQYF.

The rearrangement uses TRBV28 and TRBJ2-6; D is ambiguous. This CDR3 region has 13 residues. From germline, CDR1 is MDHEN and CDR2 SYDVKM. V was shortened by 6 bases and J by 0 bases, with 3 bases between the two germline ends. In nucleotides, the CDR3 is TGTGCCAGCAGGAGCTCTGGGGCCAACGTCCTGACTTTC. It codes for CASRSSGANVLTF.

This clone was counted between two and nine times. The V gene is TRBV20-1, the J gene TRBJ2-5; 7 bases agree with TRBD2. The V gene end was trimmed by 3 bases and the J gene end by 7 bases; junction bases not matched to a gene: 14. CDR3 length: 15 residues. Germline V gives CDR1 DFQATT, CDR2 SNEGSKA (reference sequence). CDR3 DNA: TGCAGTGCTAGTTATTCAGGACTAGGGGATTCGACCCAGTACTTC. Translation: CSASYSGLGDSTQYF.

In its sample, this clone was seen once. This chain joins TRBV7-2 and TRBJ2-3; 7 positions agree with TRBD2. The CDR3 is 18 amino acids. J lost 6 bases, V lost 5 bases, and 20 bases had no gene match. Germline loops: CDR1 SGHTA, CDR2 FQGNSA. CDR3 sequence reads: CASSPIPPPAAGGDTQYF. The CDR3 bases are TGTGCCAGCAGCCCCATTCCCCCTCCAGCGGCCGGGGGGGATACGCAGTATTTT.

The CDR3 protein is CASSTRLAGAREQYF. Here the CDR3 DNA reads TGTGCCAGCTCCACCCGACTAGCGGGAGCCCGCGAGCAGTACTTC. The chain couples TRBV27 to TRBJ2-7, with 12 nucleotides matching TRBD2. Germline-derived CDR1 and CDR2 are MNHEY and SMNVEV (reference sequence). The CDR3 is 15 residues long. Losses at the gene ends were 8 bases for V and 6 bases for J; bases not matched to a gene: 11.

This sequence joins TRBV5-6 and TRBJ2-1; 9 positions match TRBD1. CDR1 and CDR2 from the germline V gene are SGHDT and YYEEEE. The junction had 10 bases not matched to a gene; V was cut back by 8 bases and J by 16 bases. The CDR3 is 11 residues long. This CDR3 is CASEVGDRVFF. The CDR3 DNA reads as TGTGCCAGTGAGGTGGGGGACAGGGTATTCTTC.

The CDR3 spells CASSQGSGSTDTQYF. Written as DNA, the CDR3 is TGTGCCAGCAGCCAAGGATCGGGGAGCACAGATACGCAGTATTTT. V usage is TRBV14 and J usage is TRBJ2-3; TRBD2 is a possible D gene (5 bases). Trimming took 1 base from V and 0 from J, leaving 8 bases between them. Germline V CDR1 and CDR2: SGHDN, FVKESK. The CDR3 loop spans 15 amino acids. The full variable domain, in which reference TRBV14 and TRBJ2-3 provide the parts outside the CDR3, is EAGVTQFPSHSVIEKGQTVTLRCDPISGHDNLYWYRRVMGKEIKFLLHFVKESKQDESGMPNNRFLAERTGGTYSTLKVQPAELEDSGVYFCASSQGSGSTDTQYFGPGTRLTVL.

The rearrangement joins TRBV7-9 to TRBJ2-5; D is perhaps TRBD1 (5 bases). Trimming stripped 2 bases from V and 5 bases from J, with 15 bases between. CDR1 and CDR2 (germline): SEHNR, FQNEAQ (reference sequence). The CDR3 loop spans 15 amino acids. DNA of the CDR3: TGTGCCAGCAGCTTATGGTCCCAGGGTCGCGAGACCCAGTACTTC. This encodes CASSLWSQGRETQYF.

The chain uses TRBV10-3 and TRBJ2-5, with no clear D. The germline gives CDR1 ENHRY, CDR2 SYGVKD. The CDR3 length is 15 residues. V lost 6 bases, J lost 1 base, and 15 bases lay in between. In DNA form, the CDR3 reads TGTGCCATCAGCGCCCTCCCGGGCCCCCAAGAGACCCAGTACTTC. Translating it yields CAISALPGPQETQYF.

This chain uses TRBV7-6 with TRBJ2-3; D is uncertain. This CDR3 is 13 amino acids long. V shed 2 bases and J shed 1 base, with 4 bases lying between them. Germline CDR1 reads SGHVS; CDR2 reads FNYEAQ. CDR3 nucleotide sequence: TGTGCCAGCAGCTTACTTGGCACAGATACGCAGTATTTT. Amino acid sequence: CASSLLGTDTQYF.

The chain uses TRBV27 and TRBJ2-2; D gene ambiguous. CDR1 MNHEY and CDR2 SMNVEV come from the germline V gene (reference sequence). The germline V and J ends were trimmed by 3 bases and 6 bases, with 5 bases remaining between them. This CDR3 has 12 residues. CDR3 DNA: TGTGCCAGCAGTTTCCTAGCCGGGGAGCTGTTTTTT. This translates into CASSFLAGELFF.

The V call is TRBV6-4, the J call TRBJ2-4; no clear D. The CDR3 is 14 amino acids. Germline values: CDR1 MRHNA, CDR2 SNTAGT. V was shortened by 7 bases and J by 0 bases, with 10 bases between the two germline ends. The CDR3: CASTPVRAKNIQYF. The CDR3 nucleotides are TGTGCCAGCACCCCAGTGCGAGCCAAAAACATTCAGTACTTC.

The chain recombines TRBV2 with TRBJ2-2, with D tentatively TRBD1 (5 bases). Trimming took off 4 bases at V and 4 bases at J, with 10 bases between the two ends. The CDR3 is 14 amino acids. Germline loops: CDR1 SNHLY, CDR2 FYNNEI. For the CDR3, the DNA is TGTGCCAGCAGTGGTACGACAGTCACCGGGGAGCTGTTTTTT. Translation gives CASSGTTVTGELFF.

This clone was seen only once. DNA for the CDR3: TGTGCCAGCAGCGTTTCTGGCTCTGAAGAGACCCAGTACTTC. It encodes CASSVSGSEETQYF. The chain is built from TRBV6-1 and TRBJ2-5; D not resolved. Germline CDR1 and CDR2: MNHNS and SASEGT. V was pared by 6 bases and J by 3 bases, with 14 bases between. This CDR3 is built from 14 residues.

The chain carries TRBV29-1 and TRBJ2-1; D not resolved. CDR1 and CDR2 from the germline V gene are SQVTM and ANQGSEA. The CDR3 length is 10 residues. Between the trimmed V and J ends, which lost 4 bases and 5 bases, there was a span of 3 bases. For the CDR3, the DNA is TGCAGCGTTGCGCACAATGAGCAGTTCTTC. Encoded protein: CSVAHNEQFF.

The chain links TRBV29-1 to TRBJ2-7; 11 bases fit TRBD2. CDR3 length equals 15 residues. Unmatched junction bases numbered 9, after V lost 6 bases and J lost 2 bases. The germline CDR1 and CDR2 sequences are SQVTM and ANQGSEA. The CDR3: CSVGPGTSGPYEQYF. In DNA form, the CDR3 reads TGCAGCGTCGGACCTGGGACTAGCGGCCCCTACGAGCAGTACTTC.

V and J are TRBV5-1 and TRBJ1-5; D is perhaps TRBD1 (6 bases). CDR3 size: 15 residues. The ends were cut back, 4 bases at V and 4 bases at J, with 15 bases in the middle. The V gene's germline CDR1 is SGHRS and CDR2 YFSETQ. In DNA form, the CDR3 reads TGCGCCAGCAGCCCATTAGGGGGGAATAATCAGCCCCAGCATTTT. As protein: CASSPLGGNNQPQHF. Full variable domain (remainder filled in from reference TRBV5-1 and TRBJ1-5): KAGVTQTPRYLIKTRGQQVTLSCSPISGHRSVSWYQQTPGQGLQFLFEYFSETQRNKGNFPGRFSGRQFSNSRSEMNVSTLELGDSALYLCASSPLGGNNQPQHFGDGTRLSIL.

This chain joins TRBV28 and TRBJ2-5; perhaps D is TRBD1 or TRBD2 (5 bases each). CDR1 MDHEN and CDR2 SYDVKM come from the germline V gene. V was shortened by 5 bases and J by 1 base, with 8 bases between the two germline ends. CDR3 size: 13 residues. The CDR3 protein is CASSPGTQETQYF. The DNA of the CDR3 is TGTGCCAGCAGTCCCGGGACCCAAGAGACCCAGTACTTC.

The V and J genes are TRBV2 and TRBJ2-1; the D gene could be TRBD1 or TRBD2 (5 bases each). The CDR3 is made up of 15 amino acids. Trimming shortened V by 10 bases and J by 0 bases, and 16 bases separated the two germline ends. Germline V gene data show CDR1 as SNHLY and CDR2 as FYNNEI. CDR3 amino acids: CAIEGGGSSYNEQFF. In DNA form, the CDR3 reads TGTGCCATTGAAGGTGGGGGTAGCTCCTACAATGAGCAGTTCTTC.

The V and J genes are TRBV2 and TRBJ1-5; perhaps TRBD1 as D (5 bases). Trimming left V 2 bases short and J 0 bases short, with 14 bases between. This CDR3 is 17 amino acids long. Germline loops: CDR1 SNHLY, CDR2 FYNNEI. CDR3 in DNA: TGTGCCAGCAGTGAAACAGGCTCGTGGTATAGCAATCAGCCCCAGCATTTT. Encoded protein: CASSETGSWYSNQPQHF. The complete variable domain, with remaining parts taken from reference TRBV2 and TRBJ1-5, reads EPEVTQTPSHQVTQMGQEVILRCVPISNHLYFYWYRQILGQKVEFLVSFYNNEISEKSEIFDDQFSVERPDGSNFTLKIRSTKLEDSAMYFCASSETGSWYSNQPQHFGDGTRLSIL.

The V and J genes are TRBV28 and TRBJ2-1; the match to TRBD2 covers 7 bases. The germline CDR1 and CDR2 sequences are MDHEN and SYDVKM. Trimming took 6 bases from V and 2 from J; bases not matched to a gene: 7. The CDR3 extends over 15 amino acids. The CDR3 loop is CASSPRTRTYNEQFF. CDR3 nucleotide sequence: TGTGCCAGCAGCCCCCGGACTAGGACCTACAATGAGCAGTTCTTC.

The genes are TRBV10-3 and TRBJ2-7, with 7 bases identical to TRBD2. This CDR3 comprises 14 residues. Germline CDR1 and CDR2: ENHRY and SYGVKD. Losses at the gene ends were 6 bases for V and 0 bases for J; bases not matched to a gene: 5. For the CDR3, the DNA is TGTGCCATCAGACCTAGCGGAAACTCCTACGAGCAGTACTTC. Encoded protein: CAIRPSGNSYEQYF.